This TCR beta chain is drawn from a study of cytomegalovirus exposure and HLA in healthy donors. On the study more broadly: In a previous analysis, around 120 million unique TCR beta sequences were found from some 200 million T cells.

With regard to this clone: Its antigen is still unknown.

There were likely unrecorded immune exposures, though donors were nominally healthy when sampled. Amplification used 60 Vbeta primers and 13 Jbeta primers. Data came from immunoSEQ multiplex PCR; TCRdb stores just in-frame clones and leaves some out. In the table there are roughly 110,000 clones, around 77% of which are singletons. CDR1 and CDR2 from the germline V gene are SGHVS and FQNEAQ. The CDR3 sequence is 16 residues long. With 4 bases removed from V and 5 bases from J, the gap between germline ends came to 17 bases. General observations from the study: Per published accounts, TCR beta sequences correctly predicted the HLA-A and HLA-B alleles of most subjects.

The origin of this receptor is a man younger than 30 in good health and CMV-seronegative. The sequenced sample was PBMCs. V gene TRBV7-8 combines with J gene TRBJ2-2; a possible D gene is TRBD1 (6 bases). CDR3 in DNA: TGTGCCAGCAGCTCGATCCTTACAGGGTTGACCGGGGAGCTGTTTTTT. This gives the protein CASSSILTGLTGELFF.